This is a list of T cell receptor beta chains from one sample in a study of OX40 agonist ivuxolimab in advanced cancers. Profiled with immunoSEQ multiplex PCR; TCRdb holds only in-frame clones, not every one. The profile shows some 48,000 clones, roughly 91% of them singletons. The sample was CD4+ or CD8+ T cells sorted from blood, taken in a trial of the OX40 agonist ivuxolimab. Receptor source: an adult with an advanced solid tumor such as melanoma, head and neck, liver or kidney cancer. CDR3s include the opening cysteine and the closing phenylalanine or tryptophan. The order of the fields is clone size, D gene, V gene, J gene, CDR3 protein, CDR3 DNA. D genes are given only for firm matches. Not every row has a clone size; where given, it reads once, few, many or a size class.

abundance: NA
d_gene: NA
v_gene: TRBV6-1
j_gene: TRBJ2-1
CDR3aa: CASSQLTILNEQFF
CDR3nt: TGTGCCAGCAGTCAACTCACAATTCTTAACGAGCAGTTCTTC

abundance: NA
d_gene: NA
v_gene: TRBV15
j_gene: TRBJ1-4
CDR3aa: CATSRAGGNEKLFF
CDR3nt: TGTGCCACCAGCAGAGCGGGGGGGAATGAAAAACTGTTTTTT

abundance: NA
d_gene: TRBD2
v_gene: TRBV9
j_gene: TRBJ2-1
CDR3aa: CASSGPSGGAYNEQFF
CDR3nt: TGTGCCAGCAGCGGCCCTAGCGGGGGGGCCTACAATGAGCAGTTCTTC

abundance: NA
d_gene: NA
v_gene: TRBV19
j_gene: TRBJ2-7
CDR3aa: CASSGHEQYF
CDR3nt: TGTGCCAGTAGTGGCCACGAGCAGTACTTC

abundance: NA
d_gene: NA
v_gene: TRBV27
j_gene: TRBJ2-7
CDR3aa: CATRGLGGEQYF
CDR3nt: TGTGCGACGCGGGGACTCGGCGGGGAGCAGTACTTC

abundance: NA
d_gene: TRBD1
v_gene: TRBV6-1
j_gene: TRBJ1-2
CDR3aa: CASSETTGGSYGYTF
CDR3nt: TGTGCCAGCAGTGAAACAACAGGGGGGAGCTATGGCTACACCTTC

abundance: few
d_gene: TRBD1
v_gene: TRBV19
j_gene: TRBJ2-7
CDR3aa: CASSFGQGWYF
CDR3nt: TGTGCCAGTAGTTTCGGACAGGGTTGGTACTTC

abundance: NA
d_gene: NA
v_gene: TRBV6-5
j_gene: TRBJ1-5
CDR3aa: CASSYSENQPQHF
CDR3nt: TGTGCCAGCAGTTACTCGGAGAATCAGCCCCAGCATTTT

abundance: NA
d_gene: TRBD1
v_gene: TRBV19
j_gene: TRBJ1-5
CDR3aa: CASSIRDSGQPQHF
CDR3nt: TGTGCCAGTAGTATCCGGGACAGCGGACAGCCCCAGCATTTT

abundance: NA
d_gene: NA
v_gene: TRBV30
j_gene: TRBJ2-6
CDR3aa: CAWSEGMGANVLTF
CDR3nt: TGTGCCTGGAGTGAAGGGATGGGGGCCAACGTCCTGACTTTC

abundance: NA
d_gene: NA
v_gene: TRBV9
j_gene: TRBJ1-5
CDR3aa: CASSASNQPQHF
CDR3nt: TGTGCCAGCAGCGCCAGCAATCAGCCCCAGCATTTT

abundance: NA
d_gene: TRBD2
v_gene: TRBV7-9
j_gene: TRBJ2-7
CDR3aa: CASSLEAGGTYEQYF
CDR3nt: TGTGCCAGCAGCTTAGAGGCGGGGGGGACCTACGAGCAGTACTTC

abundance: NA
d_gene: TRBD1
v_gene: TRBV19
j_gene: TRBJ2-3
CDR3aa: CASSMRGQGTDTQYF
CDR3nt: TGTGCCAGTAGTATGAGGGGGCAAGGCACAGATACGCAGTATTTT

abundance: NA
d_gene: NA
v_gene: TRBV5-1
j_gene: TRBJ2-1
CDR3aa: CASSLVQGPEDEQFF
CDR3nt: TGCGCCAGCAGCTTGGTGCAGGGGCCGGAGGATGAGCAGTTCTTC

abundance: NA
d_gene: NA
v_gene: TRBV4-1
j_gene: TRBJ1-1
CDR3aa: CASSQTRDTEAFF
CDR3nt: TGCGCCAGCAGCCAGACTAGGGACACTGAAGCTTTCTTT

abundance: few
d_gene: NA
v_gene: TRBV27
j_gene: TRBJ1-1
CDR3aa: CASSLLGGTEAFF
CDR3nt: TGTGCCAGCAGTTTATTGGGGGGAACTGAAGCTTTCTTT

abundance: once
d_gene: TRBD1
v_gene: TRBV15
j_gene: TRBJ1-2
CDR3aa: CASGRGKDGYTF
CDR3nt: TGTGCCAGCGGCAGGGGGAAGGATGGCTACACCTTC

abundance: NA
d_gene: NA
v_gene: TRBV4-1
j_gene: TRBJ2-7
CDR3aa: CASSQDEGSYEQYF
CDR3nt: TGCGCCAGCAGCCAAGACGAGGGATCCTACGAGCAGTACTTC

abundance: NA
d_gene: TRBD1
v_gene: TRBV6-5
j_gene: TRBJ1-5
CDR3aa: CASSPDREDQPQHF
CDR3nt: TGTGCCAGCAGTCCGGACAGGGAGGATCAGCCCCAGCATTTT

abundance: NA
d_gene: NA
v_gene: TRBV5-1
j_gene: TRBJ2-7
CDR3aa: CASSRTSYEQYF
CDR3nt: TGCGCCAGCAGCAGAACTAGTTACGAGCAGTACTTC

abundance: few
d_gene: TRBD2
v_gene: TRBV6-4
j_gene: TRBJ2-3
CDR3aa: CASSETAGASEDTQYF
CDR3nt: TGTGCCAGCAGTGAAACAGCGGGGGCTTCGGAAGATACGCAGTATTTT

abundance: NA
d_gene: TRBD1
v_gene: TRBV5-1
j_gene: TRBJ1-1
CDR3aa: CASSRQGNEAFF
CDR3nt: TGCGCCAGCAGCCGACAGGGTAACGAAGCTTTCTTT

abundance: NA
d_gene: NA
v_gene: TRBV2
j_gene: TRBJ1-1
CDR3aa: CASSEGAGFFTEAFF
CDR3nt: TGTGCCAGCAGTGAAGGGGCAGGGTTTTTCACTGAAGCTTTCTTT

abundance: NA
d_gene: NA
v_gene: TRBV6-6
j_gene: TRBJ1-2
CDR3aa: CASSYPGTF
CDR3nt: TGTGCCAGCAGTTACCCTGGTACCTTC

abundance: NA
d_gene: NA
v_gene: TRBV6-6
j_gene: TRBJ2-1
CDR3aa: CASSSSFNEQFF
CDR3nt: TGTGCCAGCAGTTCCTCGTTCAATGAGCAGTTCTTC

abundance: NA
d_gene: NA
v_gene: TRBV27
j_gene: TRBJ1-1
CDR3aa: CASSLRTDMNTEAFF
CDR3nt: TGTGCCAGCAGTTTAAGGACAGACATGAACACTGAAGCTTTCTTT

abundance: NA
d_gene: NA
v_gene: TRBV5-8
j_gene: TRBJ2-2
CDR3aa: CASTLGGTGELFF
CDR3nt: TGTGCCAGCACCCTGGGGGGAACCGGGGAGCTGTTTTTT

abundance: few
d_gene: NA
v_gene: TRBV6-6
j_gene: TRBJ1-5
CDR3aa: CASSYSGYSAPAQHF
CDR3nt: TGTGCCAGCAGTTACTCGGGTTATTCGGCCCCGGCCCAGCATTTT

abundance: NA
d_gene: TRBD1
v_gene: TRBV2
j_gene: TRBJ1-2
CDR3aa: CASSPIGVGDRVGYGYTF
CDR3nt: TGTGCCAGCAGTCCAATAGGGGTTGGAGACAGGGTAGGATATGGCTACACCTTC